The source of this T cell receptor (beta chain) is a study of shared clonotypes between healthy human individuals. As for the study in general: The donor group consisted of a couple of women and three men, aged 18 to 49.

Study-level points and caveats: Having only a few donors restricted how much genetic and exposure-history diversity was captured. Sample collection involved blood only; tissue repertoires are likely different.

Genomic DNA of each subset was evenly split across several immunoSEQ plates. Clones were read by immunoSEQ multiplex PCR, and TCRdb kept only the in-frame ones, dropping some. This table holds 1,400,000 or so clones, approximately 98.5% found once. The CDR3 runs 16 residues. CDR1 is MDHEN and CDR2 is SYDVKM in the germline V gene. V was cut by 5 bases and J by 4 bases, with 21 bases left in between. Concerning this clone itself: Its target is not known.

The source material was naive CD4+ T cells sorted from blood. The subset denotes: CD45RA+ positively selected. The chain recombines TRBV28 with TRBJ2-7; weak D call: TRBD1 (6 bases). The sequence was obtained from a man under 40 in good health. The CDR3 spells CASSPRGRGRKYEQYF. CDR3 sequence (DNA): TGTGCCAGCAGTCCCCGAGGCAGGGGACGCAAGTACGAGCAGTACTTC.